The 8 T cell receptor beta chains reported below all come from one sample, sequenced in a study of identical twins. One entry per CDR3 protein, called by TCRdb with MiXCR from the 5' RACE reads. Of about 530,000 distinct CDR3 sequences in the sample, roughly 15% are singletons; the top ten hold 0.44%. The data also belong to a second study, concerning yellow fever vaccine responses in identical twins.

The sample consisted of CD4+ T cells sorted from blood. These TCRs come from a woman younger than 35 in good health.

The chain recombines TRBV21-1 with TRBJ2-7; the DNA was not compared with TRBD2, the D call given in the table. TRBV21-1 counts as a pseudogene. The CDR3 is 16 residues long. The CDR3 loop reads CASSPSRGDGSYEQYF. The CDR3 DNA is TGTGCCAGCAGCCCCTCCCGCGGGGACGGTTCCTACGAGCAGTACTTC.

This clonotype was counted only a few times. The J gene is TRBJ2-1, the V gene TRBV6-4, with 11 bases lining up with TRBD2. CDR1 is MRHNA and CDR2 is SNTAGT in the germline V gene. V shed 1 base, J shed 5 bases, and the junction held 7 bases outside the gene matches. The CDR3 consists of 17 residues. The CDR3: CASSDFPGTSGNNEQFF. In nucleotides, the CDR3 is TGTGCCAGCAGTGACTTCCCCGGGACTAGCGGAAACAATGAGCAGTTCTTC.

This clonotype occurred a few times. CDR3 sequence reads: CASSPNSGANEQYV. CDR3 DNA: TGTGCCAGCAGTCCTAACAGTGGTGCCAACGAGCAGTACGTC. The rearrangement uses TRBV6-1 and TRBJ2-7; D unresolved. The germline CDR1 and CDR2 sequences are MNHNS and SASEGT. Trimming cost V 5 bases and J 5 bases, with 16 bases left between them. The CDR3 contains 14 residues.

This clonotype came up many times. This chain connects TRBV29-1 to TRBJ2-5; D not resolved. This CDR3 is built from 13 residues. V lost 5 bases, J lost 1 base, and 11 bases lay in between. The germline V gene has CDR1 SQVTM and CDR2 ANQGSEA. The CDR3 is CSVCRAIQETQYF. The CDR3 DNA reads TGCAGCGTTTGTAGGGCCATCCAAGAGACCCAGTACTTC.

The chain's CDR3 is CASSKTSGNSYEQYF. The CDR3 nucleotides are TGCGCCAGCAGCAAGACTAGCGGGAACTCCTACGAGCAGTACTTC. The chain is built from TRBV5-1 and TRBJ2-7, with 11 positions matching TRBD2. CDR1 and CDR2 (germline): SGHRS, YFSETQ. The CDR3 has 15 amino acids. The V segment lost 4 bases and the J segment 0 bases; nucleotides outside the gene matches: 3. Based on the CDR3 plus reference TRBV5-1 and TRBJ2-7, the full variable domain is KAGVTQTPRYLIKTRGQQVTLSCSPISGHRSVSWYQQTPGQGLQFLFEYFSETQRNKGNFPGRFSGRQFSNSRSEMNVSTLELGDSALYLCASSKTSGNSYEQYFGPGTRLTVT.

Here the CDR3 reads CASSISGGTDTQYF. DNA of the CDR3: TGTGCCAGCAGCATTAGCGGGGGAACAGATACGCAGTATTTT. The chain employs TRBV7-3 and TRBJ2-3; TRBD2 aligns across 9 bases. Germline lookup yields CDR1 SGHTA and CDR2 FQGTGA. V gave up 5 bases and J gave up 3 bases; unmatched junction bases: 3. CDR3 length: 14 residues.

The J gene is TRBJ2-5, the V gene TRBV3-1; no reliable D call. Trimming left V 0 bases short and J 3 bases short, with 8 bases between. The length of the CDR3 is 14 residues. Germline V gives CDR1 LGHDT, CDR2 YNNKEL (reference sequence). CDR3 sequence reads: CASSQDAGKETQYF. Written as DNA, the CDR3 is TGTGCCAGCAGCCAAGATGCAGGCAAAGAGACCCAGTACTTC.

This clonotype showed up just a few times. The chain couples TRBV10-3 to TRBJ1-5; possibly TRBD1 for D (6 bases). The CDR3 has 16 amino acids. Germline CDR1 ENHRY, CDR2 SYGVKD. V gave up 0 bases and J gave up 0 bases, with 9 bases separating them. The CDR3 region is CAISESSGASNQPQHF. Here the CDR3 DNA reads TGTGCCATCAGTGAGTCGTCAGGGGCTAGCAATCAGCCCCAGCATTTT.